The 3 T cell receptor beta chains presented below share a single source sample, sequenced in a study of regulatory T cells in long-lasting Graves disease. Time point noted: newly diagnosed GD, antithyroid drugs for less than 3 months. PBMCs were the source of the RNA used for TCR sequencing. Arm-PCR of CDR3 regions with iRepertoire HTBI primers generated TCR beta libraries. TCRdb fed the multiplex PCR reads into MiXCR, producing one record per CDR3 protein. The sample lists around 320,000 distinct CDR3 sequences; around 17% were seen once. The sample was also linked to a second study, of T cells in Graves' hyperthyroidism and ophthalmopathy.

This specimen consisted of peripheral blood mononuclear cells (PBMCs), obtained at new diagnosis, from a patient treated with antithyroid drugs. The origin of the receptors is a man aged 35 to 55 with Graves disease.

About this clonotype: This could be a read error, since a much larger clone is one nucleotide away. No conserved phenylalanine or tryptophan ends this CDR3, so it is likely a read error. The DNA of the CDR3 is TGTGCCAGCAGCGTAGCTACAGGGGGCCCTCCAGATACGCAGTATTCT. This sequence encodes CASSVATGGPPDTQYS. V usage is TRBV27 and J usage is TRBJ2-3; 9 nucleotides align to TRBD1. Germline assignment: CDR1 MNHEY and CDR2 SMNVEV (reference sequence). V was clipped by 6 bases and J by 4 bases; unmatched bases: 11. The CDR3 totals 16 residues.

This clonotype has just a few counts. The chain is built from TRBV30 and TRBJ2-2; D possibly corresponds to TRBD2 (7 bases). The CDR3 contains 14 residues. Germline V gene lookup returns CDR1 GTSNPN and CDR2 SVGIG (reference sequence). The CDR3 region has the DNA TGTGCTCGGCGGCGGGGGCCAGACACCGGGGAGCTGTTTTTT. Protein product: CARRRGPDTGELFF.

This clonotype was counted ten times or more. The rearrangement joins TRBV10-3 to TRBJ2-5; D is uncertain. From germline, CDR1 is ENHRY and CDR2 SYGVKD. The CDR3 runs to 14 residues. Trimming removed 8 bases from V and 5 bases from J, with 18 bases in between. CDR3 in amino acids: CAISAGSTRETQYF. The CDR3 DNA sequence: TGTGCCATCTCAGCTGGGTCCACCAGGGAGACCCAGTACTTC.